The rows below give T cell receptor beta chains drawn from one sample of a study of cytomegalovirus exposure and HLA in healthy donors. Method: immunoSEQ multiplex PCR; TCRdb's copy keeps in-frame clones and lacks some. The repertoire holds over 150,000 clones, with roughly four fifths as singletons. The source material was PBMCs. These TCRs come from a man aged 50 to 60 in good health and CMV-seropositive. CDR3s include the opening cysteine and the closing phenylalanine or tryptophan. Each record gives: D gene, CDR3 length, V gene, clone size, J gene, CDR3 protein, CDR3 DNA. A D gene is named only where the DNA matches it firmly. Not all rows give a size; the values are once, few, many and, for expanded clones, a class.

>-|14|TRBV29-1|few|TRBJ1-5
CSVGGGMSNQPQHF
TGCAGCGTTGGAGGAGGGATGAGCAATCAGCCCCAGCATTTT
>TRBD1|17|TRBV27|once|TRBJ2-5
CASSLSGQGTRSGTQYF
TGTGCCAGCAGTTTATCGGGACAGGGGACCAGATCAGGGACCCAGTACTTC
>TRBD1|18|TRBV4-2|-|TRBJ2-1
CASSQVVPGGDSYNEQFF
TGTGCCAGCAGCCAAGTGGTCCCAGGGGGCGACTCCTACAATGAGCAGTTCTTC
>-|14|TRBV7-9|-|TRBJ1-1
CASSSAARRTEAFF
TGTGCCAGCAGCTCCGCGGCGAGGCGGACTGAAGCTTTCTTT
>-|14|TRBV28|-|TRBJ1-1
CASSFWVGGTEAFF
TGTGCCAGCAGTTTTTGGGTCGGCGGCACTGAAGCTTTCTTT
>TRBD1|14|TRBV18|-|TRBJ2-7
CASSPLDRGYEQYF
TGTGCCAGCTCACCGCTGGACAGGGGCTACGAGCAGTACTTC
>-|15|TRBV2|-|TRBJ1-2
CASSEALHGGSGYTF
TGTGCCAGCAGTGAAGCGCTTCATGGAGGGTCCGGCTACACCTTC
>-|14|TRBV15|-|TRBJ2-3
CATSRDKATDTQYF
TGTGCCACCAGCAGAGACAAAGCCACAGATACGCAGTATTTT
>-|12|TRBV10-3|-|TRBJ2-7
CAISADTYEQYF
TGTGCCATCAGCGCGGATACCTACGAGCAGTACTTC
>TRBD1|15|TRBV4-2|-|TRBJ1-2
CASSQDEGGGYGYTF
TGTGCCAGCAGCCAAGATGAAGGGGGCGGCTATGGCTACACCTTC
>-|19|TRBV5-1|once|TRBJ2-6
CASSLAPTTGFSGANVLTF
TGCGCCAGCAGCTTGGCCCCAACCACAGGGTTCTCTGGGGCCAACGTCCTGACTTTC
>TRBD1|16|TRBV5-1|-|TRBJ2-2
CASSQDRVANTGELFF
TGCGCCAGCAGCCAAGACAGGGTTGCGAACACCGGGGAGCTGTTTTTT
>-|13|TRBV28|-|TRBJ1-2
CASSPLGKRAYTF
TGTGCCAGCAGTCCCCTTGGGAAGAGGGCCTACACCTTC
>-|13|TRBV30|-|TRBJ1-5
CAWSGGDYQPQHF
TGTGCCTGGAGTGGAGGGGACTATCAGCCCCAGCATTTT
>TRBD1|15|TRBV5-3|-|TRBJ1-6
CARSLARGYNSPLHF
TGTGCCAGAAGCTTGGCCAGGGGGTATAATTCACCCCTCCACTTT
>TRBD1|16|TRBV5-1|-|TRBJ2-1
CASSLYRDRAYNEQFF
TGCGCCAGCAGCCTATACCGGGACAGGGCCTACAATGAGCAGTTCTTC
>-|13|TRBV11-2|-|TRBJ1-1
CASSPRQGTEAFF
TGTGCCAGCAGCCCCAGACAAGGCACTGAAGCTTTCTTT
>TRBD1|17|TRBV2|-|TRBJ1-5
CASSLDRGIFSNQPQHF
TGTGCCAGCAGTTTGGACAGGGGAATTTTTAGCAATCAGCCCCAGCATTTT
>-|15|TRBV6-6|once|TRBJ1-5
CASSYSGRGDQPQHF
TGTGCCAGCAGTTATTCAGGGAGGGGAGATCAGCCCCAGCATTTT
>TRBD2|14|TRBV27|once|TRBJ2-7
CASSSWREFYEQYF
TGTGCCAGCAGTTCGTGGCGGGAGTTCTACGAGCAGTACTTC
>TRBD2|13|TRBV29-1|once|TRBJ2-5
CSVPRREGETQYF
TGCAGCGTACCAAGGCGGGAGGGGGAGACCCAGTACTTC
>TRBD2|14|TRBV30|-|TRBJ2-1
CAWNLAVGYNEQFF
TGTGCCTGGAATCTAGCGGTAGGCTACAATGAGCAGTTCTTC
>TRBD1|16|TRBV12-5|-|TRBJ1-5
CASGFDRQGSNQPQHF
TGTGCTAGTGGTTTCGATAGACAGGGCAGCAATCAGCCCCAGCATTTT
>-|13|TRBV5-5|-|TRBJ1-2
CASSLESGSGYTF
TGTGCCAGCAGCTTGGAATCGGGAAGTGGCTACACCTTC